The sequence of this T cell receptor (beta chain) was determined in a study of post-analysis software for immune sequencing data. Of note for this clonotype: Antigen: not known.

Incorporated into the TCR beta cDNA libraries were unique molecular identifiers, which served to reduce PCR and sequencing biases. MiXCR, run by TCRdb on the PCR reads, gives a single entry per CDR3 protein. The table includes 150,000 to 200,000 distinct CDR3 sequences, under 40% detected once. Points from the study as a whole: Clustering by F measure revealed strong co-clustering among samples prepared together in one batch. Compared with controls, patients had more of about 5 TRBV segments, including TRBV5-6, TRBV5-1 and TRBV20-1.

This CDR3 spans 16 amino acids. CDR1 and CDR2 from the germline V gene are DFQATT and SNEGSKA (reference sequence). With 4 bases removed from V and 0 bases from J, the gap between germline ends came to 17 bases. The sequence was collected from a girl aged 5-17 years with multiple sclerosis. The sequencing used blood, collected after autologous hematopoietic stem cell transplantation. This chain connects TRBV20-1 to TRBJ2-3, with D perhaps given as TRBD1 or TRBD2 (5 bases each). DNA of the CDR3: TGCAGTGCTACCATCTCTCCGGGACCTAGCACAGATACGCAGTATTTT. Its translation: CSATISPGPSTDTQYF.